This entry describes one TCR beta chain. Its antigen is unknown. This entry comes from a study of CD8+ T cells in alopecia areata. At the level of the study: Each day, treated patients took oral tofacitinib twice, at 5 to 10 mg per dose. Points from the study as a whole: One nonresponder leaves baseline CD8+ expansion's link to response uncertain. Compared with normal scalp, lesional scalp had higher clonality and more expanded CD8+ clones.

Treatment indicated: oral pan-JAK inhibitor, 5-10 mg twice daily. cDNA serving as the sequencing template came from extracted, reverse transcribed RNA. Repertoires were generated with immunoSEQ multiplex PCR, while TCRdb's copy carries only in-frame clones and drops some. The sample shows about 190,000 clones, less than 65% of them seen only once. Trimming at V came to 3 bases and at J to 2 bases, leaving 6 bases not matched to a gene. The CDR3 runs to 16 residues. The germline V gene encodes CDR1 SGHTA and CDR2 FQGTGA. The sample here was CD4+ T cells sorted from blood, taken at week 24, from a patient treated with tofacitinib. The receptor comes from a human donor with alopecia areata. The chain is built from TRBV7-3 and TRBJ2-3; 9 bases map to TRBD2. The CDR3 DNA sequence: TGTGCCAGCAGCTTCGGGCTAGCGGGGCACACAGATACGCAGTATTTT. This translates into CASSFGLAGHTDTQYF.